Shown below are 20 T cell receptor beta chains from a single sample sequenced in a study of control samples from healthy donors and cancer patients. Using immunoSEQ multiplex PCR, the repertoire was profiled, and TCRdb retains in-frame clones only, with some absent. The table includes under 200,000 clones, just over 85% detected once. The sample taken for sequencing was blood. The receptors were gathered from a woman aged 25-40 years in good health.

This chain uses TRBV7-9 with TRBJ1-2; D is unclear. The V end lost 1 base, the J end lost 6 bases, and 6 bases lay between the germline ends. CDR1 and CDR2 from the germline V gene are SEHNR and FQNEAQ (reference sequence). CDR3 size: 12 residues. This CDR3 reads CASSLETDGYTF. In DNA form, the CDR3 reads TGTGCCAGCAGCTTAGAGACGGATGGCTACACCTTC.

The chain recombines TRBV9 with TRBJ2-1; D is perhaps TRBD2 (6 bases). Germline lookup yields CDR1 SGDLS and CDR2 YYNGEE. Deletions cut 3 bases from V and 0 bases from J, with 10 bases between. The CDR3 loop spans 15 amino acids. CDR3 loop: CASSDGGSSYNEQFF. The CDR3 coding sequence is TGTGCCAGCAGCGACGGGGGAAGCTCCTACAATGAGCAGTTCTTC. The entire variable domain, with the rest obtained from reference TRBV9 and TRBJ2-1, is as follows: DSGVTQTPKHLITATGQRVTLRCSPRSGDLSVYWYQQSLDQGLQFLIQYYNGEERAKGNILERFSAQQFPDLHSELNLSSLELGDSALYFCASSDGGSSYNEQFFGPGTRLTVL.

The rearrangement joins TRBV19 to TRBJ2-2; no definite D call. The CDR3 is 15 amino acids. Germline CDR1 LNHDA, CDR2 SQIVND (reference sequence). The germline V and J ends were trimmed by 4 bases and 5 bases, with 14 bases remaining between them. CDR3 amino acids: CASSKGRAYTGELFF. The CDR3 DNA reads TGTGCCAGTAGTAAGGGTAGGGCATATACCGGGGAGCTGTTTTTT. Supplemented by reference TRBV19 and TRBJ2-2, the full variable domain reads DGGITQSPKYLFRKEGQNVTLSCEQNLNHDAMYWYRQDPGQGLRLIYYSQIVNDFQKGDIAEGYSVSREKKESFPLTVTSAQKNPTAFYLCASSKGRAYTGELFFGEGSRLTVL.

V gene TRBV7-8 combines with J gene TRBJ2-7; 7 bases match TRBD2. Germline V gives CDR1 SGHVS, CDR2 FQNEAQ. The CDR3 totals 11 residues. V gave up 5 bases and J gave up 6 bases; unmatched junction bases: 1. This CDR3 is CASSPGGEQYF. In DNA, the CDR3 is TGTGCCAGCAGCCCGGGGGGCGAGCAGTACTTC.

The chain is built from TRBV3-1 (or the pseudogene TRBV3-2) and TRBJ2-7; 7 bases align to TRBD2. CDR1 and CDR2 from the germline V gene are LGHDT and YNNKEL (reference sequence). The CDR3 has 15 residues. Trimming took 1 base from V and 2 from J; bases not matched to a gene: 5. CDR3 amino acids: CASSQGRGSTYEQYV. The CDR3 bases are TGTGCCAGCAGCCAAGGTCGCGGGAGTACCTACGAGCAGTACGTC.

CDR3 residues: CASSSRGSYNEQFF. CDR3 bases: TGTGCCAGCAGTTCCAGGGGGTCCTACAATGAGCAGTTCTTC. This chain connects TRBV27 to TRBJ2-1; 7 bases are a match to TRBD1. The J segment lost 1 base and the V segment lost 4 bases, leaving 1 base of the junction unmatched. The CDR3 has 14 residues. CDR1 and CDR2 (germline): MNHEY, SMNVEV (reference sequence).

The chain employs TRBV27 and TRBJ2-7; 9 nucleotides line up with TRBD1. Germline V gene data show CDR1 as MNHEY and CDR2 as SMNVEV (reference sequence). The CDR3 is 16 residues long. V dropped 6 bases and J dropped 5; count of bases not matched to a gene: 14. Here the CDR3 DNA reads TGTGCCAGCAGGAACACACCGGGACAGGGAACCCACGAGCAGTACTTC. It is translated as CASRNTPGQGTHEQYF.

The rearrangement links TRBV19 to TRBJ2-3; 10 nucleotides agree with TRBD2. Germline trimming cut 1 base from V and 4 bases from J; bases unmatched to any gene: 17. In germline, CDR1 is LNHDA, CDR2 SQIVND (reference sequence). The CDR3 is made up of 20 amino acids. The CDR3 spells CASSIVTAGGPLKLADTQYF. CDR3 in DNA: TGTGCCAGTAGTATAGTCACAGCGGGAGGGCCACTTAAATTGGCAGATACGCAGTATTTT. The variable domain in full, with the rest retrieved from reference TRBV19 and TRBJ2-3, is DGGITQSPKYLFRKEGQNVTLSCEQNLNHDAMYWYRQDPGQGLRLIYYSQIVNDFQKGDIAEGYSVSREKKESFPLTVTSAQKNPTAFYLCASSIVTAGGPLKLADTQYFGPGTRLTVL.

In this sample, this clone turned up once. The V and J genes are TRBV6-1 and TRBJ2-3, with TRBD2 as a possible D gene (5 bases). Germline V gene sequence: CDR1 MNHNS, CDR2 SASEGT. The V gene lost 2 bases and the J gene lost 4 bases, with 13 bases spanning the gap. CDR3 size: 15 residues. Here the CDR3 DNA reads TGTGCCAGCAGTGAATACGGGGTAGAGTCAGATACGCAGTATTTT. Translation gives CASSEYGVESDTQYF.

The chain joins TRBV24-1 to TRBJ2-1; D is undetermined. Germline V CDR1 and CDR2: KGHDR, SFDVKD. Trimming removed 3 bases from V and 5 bases from J, with 7 bases in between. CDR3 length: 13 amino acids. This chain's CDR3 is CATSDQIDNEQFF. DNA for the CDR3: TGTGCCACCAGTGATCAGATCGACAATGAGCAGTTCTTC.

This chain links TRBV6-2 or TRBV6-3 with TRBJ2-2, with D unclear. V was clipped by 2 bases and J by 5 bases, with 6 bases between them. The CDR3 runs to 13 residues. Germline lookup yields CDR1 MNHEY and CDR2 SVGEGT. The CDR3 sequence is CASSYRSTGELFF. Written as DNA, the CDR3 is TGTGCCAGCAGTTACCGGTCGACCGGGGAGCTGTTTTTT.

The chain joins TRBV21-1 to TRBJ1-2. TRBV21-1 is an annotated pseudogene. The CDR3 has 17 amino acids. CDR3 coding DNA: TGTGCCAGGGATAAAAGGGGGGGCGGCGGGATTTTGGATGGCTACACCTTC. Translation: CARDKRGGGGILDGYTF.

V is TRBV6-2 or TRBV6-3 and J is TRBJ2-2, with D hard to call. This CDR3 is built from 13 residues. Germline V lookup: CDR1 MNHEY, CDR2 SVGEGT. The V end lost 5 bases, the J end lost 5 bases, and 9 bases lay between the germline ends. The CDR3 coding sequence is TGTGCCAGCAGTCCAGGCCCAACCGGGGAGCTGTTTTTT. Translated, it gives CASSPGPTGELFF.

The rearrangement uses TRBV6-1 and TRBJ1-3, with 7 bases lining up with TRBD1. The CDR3 extends over 13 amino acids. The V gene's germline CDR1 is MNHNS and CDR2 SASEGT. Germline trimming cut 6 bases from V and 3 bases from J; bases unmatched to any gene: 2. The CDR3 bases are TGTGCCAGCAGACACAGGGGTGGAAACACCATATATTTT. Protein product: CASRHRGGNTIYF.

The chain couples TRBV27 to TRBJ1-3, with unresolved D. This CDR3 spans 13 amino acids. Trimming removed 3 bases from V and 0 bases from J, with 3 bases in between. CDR1 and CDR2 (germline): MNHEY, SMNVEV (reference sequence). The CDR3 spells CASSLGSGNTIYF. CDR3 DNA: TGTGCCAGCAGTTTGGGCTCTGGAAACACCATATATTTT.

The chain couples TRBV28 to TRBJ1-1; 7 bases match TRBD1. The CDR3 contains 17 residues. V lost 5 bases and J lost 0; bases outside the gene matches: 12. The germline V gene encodes CDR1 MDHEN and CDR2 SYDVKM. The CDR3: CASSVWQGQTMNTEAFF. In DNA, the CDR3 is TGTGCCAGCAGTGTTTGGCAGGGACAGACTATGAACACTGAAGCTTTCTTT.

For this clone: This sample includes further DNA sequences coding for the same CDR3. The rearrangement links TRBV24-1 to TRBJ1-2; perhaps TRBD1 as D (5 bases). The CDR3 has 12 amino acids. V was shortened by 4 bases and J by 8 bases, with 10 bases between the two germline ends. The germline V gene has CDR1 KGHDR and CDR2 SFDVKD. CDR3 DNA: TGTGCCACCAGTGACCCAGGGTACGGCTACACCTTC. Translation: CATSDPGYGYTF.

The gene calls are TRBV5-4 and TRBJ2-2, with D tentatively TRBD2 (6 bases). The CDR3 runs to 15 residues. Germline V lookup: CDR1 SGHNT, CDR2 YYREEE (reference sequence). Trimming removed 4 bases at V and 5 bases at J, with 15 bases between. The CDR3 loop is CASSRLGGDTGELFF. CDR3 nucleotides: TGTGCCAGCAGCCGACTGGGCGGGGATACCGGGGAGCTGTTTTTT.

This rearrangement joins TRBV2 to TRBJ2-2, with D perhaps matching TRBD1 (6 bases). CDR1 is SNHLY, CDR2 FYNNEI, per germline. V gave up 7 bases and J gave up 0 bases, with 18 bases separating them. The CDR3 has 17 residues. The CDR3 DNA reads TGTGCCAGCACGTGGGGGAGTGGACAGCCGAACACCGGGGAGCTGTTTTTT. It translates to CASTWGSGQPNTGELFF.

V is TRBV5-1 and J is TRBJ2-4; no clear D gene. Germline CDR1 SGHRS, CDR2 YFSETQ. The CDR3 extends over 14 amino acids. V was shortened by 3 bases and J by 0 bases, with 7 bases between the two germline ends. CDR3 amino acids: CASSWEVAKNIQYF. CDR3 bases: TGCGCCAGCAGCTGGGAAGTAGCCAAAAACATTCAGTACTTC.